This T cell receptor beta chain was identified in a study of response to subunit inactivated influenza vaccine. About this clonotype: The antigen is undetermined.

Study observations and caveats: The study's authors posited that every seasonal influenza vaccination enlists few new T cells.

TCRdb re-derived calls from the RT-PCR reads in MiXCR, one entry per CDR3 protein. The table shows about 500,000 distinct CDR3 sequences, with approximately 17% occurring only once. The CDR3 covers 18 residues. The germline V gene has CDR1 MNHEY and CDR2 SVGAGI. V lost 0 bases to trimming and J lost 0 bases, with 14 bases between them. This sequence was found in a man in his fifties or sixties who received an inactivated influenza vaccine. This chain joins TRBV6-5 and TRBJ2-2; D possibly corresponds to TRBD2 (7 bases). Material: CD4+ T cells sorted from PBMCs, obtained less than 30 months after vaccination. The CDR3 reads CASSYSIWGGANTGELFF. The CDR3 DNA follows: TGTGCCAGCAGTTACTCAATTTGGGGGGGCGCGAACACCGGGGAGCTGTTTTTT.